This record concerns one TCR beta chain sequence. The antigen remains unidentified. These data are taken from a study of cytomegalovirus exposure and HLA in healthy donors. Study outcomes and limitations: The authors enumerated over 150 TCR beta chains as linked to cytomegalovirus. Later genetic work tied a missense DCLRE1C variant to beta-chain V and J trimming.

Use of 60 Vbeta and 13 Jbeta primers characterized the PCR. Generated by immunoSEQ multiplex PCR, the TCRdb table keeps only in-frame clones and is missing some. The sample includes around 170,000 clones, 80% seen only once; the top ten take 1.3% to 1.5%. At sampling all donors were nominally healthy, likely with unrecorded immune exposures. The CDR3 covers 13 residues. With 3 bases removed from V and 6 bases from J, the gap between germline ends came to 11 bases. Germline assignment: CDR1 KGHSH and CDR2 LQKENI. Sequenced: PBMCs. The chain is built from TRBV18 and TRBJ1-2; no reliable D call. The receptor was isolated from a girl aged 10 to 17 in good health and CMV-seropositive. The CDR3 DNA reads TGTGCCAGCTCACCCCCCCTTTTCCATGGCTACACCTTC. This encodes CASSPPLFHGYTF.